One T cell receptor beta chain is described in this entry. Its specificity is unknown. This sample was included in a study of shared clonotypes between healthy human individuals. Study summary: Donors had three CD4 naive, three CD4 memory, two CD8 naive and one CD8 memory plate apiece.

Deep was the level at which the assay was run. Sequencing was performed with immunoSEQ multiplex PCR; in TCRdb, only in-frame clones are kept and a portion is missing. The data contain 2 million to 2.5 million clones, 85% to 95% of them singletons. Study-level points and caveats: The study sampled only blood, and tissue repertoires likely differ.

From germline, CDR1 is SGHRS and CDR2 YFSETQ. The V and J ends lost 2 bases and 0 bases, in that order; junction bases with no gene match: 7. The CDR3 contains 17 residues. This receptor was obtained from a man aged 18-30 years in good health. Some clones in this sample may be carry-over from other donors' samples. The material sequenced was naive CD4+ T cells from PBMCs. Specified subset: CD45RA+ positively selected. The chain uses TRBV5-1 and TRBJ2-7; TRBD2 aligns across 11 bases. CDR3 nucleotide sequence: TGCGCCAGCAGCTTTACTAGCGGGGGCCCGAACTCCTACGAGCAGTACTTC. Protein: CASSFTSGGPNSYEQYF. The full variable domain, completed using reference TRBV5-1 and TRBJ2-7, is KAGVTQTPRYLIKTRGQQVTLSCSPISGHRSVSWYQQTPGQGLQFLFEYFSETQRNKGNFPGRFSGRQFSNSRSEMNVSTLELGDSALYLCASSFTSGGPNSYEQYFGPGTRLTVT.